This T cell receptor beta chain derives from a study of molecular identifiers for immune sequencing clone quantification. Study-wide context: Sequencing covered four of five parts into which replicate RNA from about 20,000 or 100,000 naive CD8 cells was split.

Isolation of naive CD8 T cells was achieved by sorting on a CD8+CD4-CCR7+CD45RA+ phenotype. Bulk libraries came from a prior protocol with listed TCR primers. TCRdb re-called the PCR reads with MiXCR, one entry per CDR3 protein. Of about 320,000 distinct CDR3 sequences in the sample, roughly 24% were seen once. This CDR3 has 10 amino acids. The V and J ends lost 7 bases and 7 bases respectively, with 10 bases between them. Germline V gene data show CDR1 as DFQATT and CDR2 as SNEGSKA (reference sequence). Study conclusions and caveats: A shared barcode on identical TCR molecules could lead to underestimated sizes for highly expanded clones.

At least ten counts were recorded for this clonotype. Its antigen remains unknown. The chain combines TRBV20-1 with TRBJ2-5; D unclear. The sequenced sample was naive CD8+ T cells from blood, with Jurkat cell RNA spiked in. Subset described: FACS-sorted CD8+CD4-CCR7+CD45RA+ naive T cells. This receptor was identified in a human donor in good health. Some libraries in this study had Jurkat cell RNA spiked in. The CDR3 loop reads CSGGLGTQYF. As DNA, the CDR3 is TGCAGTGGGGGTCTCGGGACCCAGTACTTC.